These 31 T cell receptor beta chains originate from one sample sequenced in a study of blood T cells in healthy people across ages. A J-beta primer mix and a sample-barcoded 5' primer were used in a second PCR of roughly 6 to 12 cycles. From the 5' RACE reads, TCRdb called clonotypes with MiXCR, one entry per CDR3 protein. The sample lists almost 800,000 distinct CDR3 sequences; 55% to 75% were seen once. Specimen: blood. These receptors originate from a man aged 30 to 45 in good health.

This rearrangement joins TRBV7-9 to TRBJ2-1; the match to TRBD2 covers 9 bases. J gave up 4 bases and V 1 base, and 8 bases lay outside the gene matches. The germline V gene encodes CDR1 SEHNR and CDR2 FQNEAQ (reference sequence). The CDR3 has 17 residues. The CDR3 bases are TGTGCCAGCAGCTTAGGGGGCGGGAGGGCCGGTTACAATGAGCAGTTCTTC. Protein product: CASSLGGGRAGYNEQFF. Supplemented by reference TRBV7-9 and TRBJ2-1, the full variable domain reads DTGVSQNPRHKITKRGQNVTFRCDPISEHNRLYWYRQTLGQGPEFLTYFQNEAQLEKSRLLSDRFSAERPKGSFSTLEIQRTEQGDSAMYLCASSLGGGRAGYNEQFFGPGTRLTVL.

In its sample, this clonotype was seen a few times. The CDR3 DNA reads TGTGCCAGCAGCTTAGATAATAGGGACGAGCAGTACTTC. It specifies CASSLDNRDEQYF. The rearrangement uses TRBV11-2 and TRBJ2-7, with D unclear. The germline CDR1 and CDR2 sequences are SGHAT and FQNNGV. The V and J ends lost 0 bases and 5 bases respectively, with 8 bases between them. The CDR3 is made up of 13 amino acids.

The V gene is TRBV18, the J gene TRBJ2-7; TRBD2 is a possible D gene (6 bases). The J call may be faulty, since TRBJ2-5 better matches the DNA end. The germline V gene has CDR1 KGHSH and CDR2 LQKENI. CDR3 length equals 14 residues. In nucleotides, the CDR3 is TGTGCCAGCTCACCACCGCAGGGAGGAGAGACCCAGTACTTC. Translation: CASSPPQGGETQYF.

This clonotype was observed a handful of times. The chain couples TRBV20-1 to TRBJ2-1, with D possibly being TRBD2 (6 bases). V lost 3 bases and J 4 bases, leaving 13 bases between the germline ends. The CDR3 has 14 amino acids. CDR1 DFQATT and CDR2 SNEGSKA come from the germline V gene (reference sequence). The CDR3 coding sequence is TGCAGTGCTAGGCTAGCGTGGCTATACAATGAGCAGTTCTTC. Its protein is CSARLAWLYNEQFF.

This chain connects TRBV27 to TRBJ2-7; D is undetermined. CDR3 length equals 13 residues. The V end lost 3 bases, the J end lost 4 bases, and 10 bases lay between the germline ends. Germline V gene sequence: CDR1 MNHEY, CDR2 SMNVEV (reference sequence). The CDR3 region is CASSFGHSYEQYF. CDR3 nucleotide sequence: TGTGCCAGCAGTTTTGGGCACAGTTACGAGCAGTACTTC.

The chain joins TRBV9 to TRBJ2-3, with 9 nucleotides matching TRBD2. The CDR3 extends over 16 amino acids. Trimming took 4 bases from V and 4 from J; bases not matched to a gene: 10. The V gene's germline CDR1 is SGDLS and CDR2 YYNGEE. The CDR3 DNA is TGTGCCAGCAGCCCCTGGGGGCGGGGGGGGTCAGATACGCAGTATTTT. This encodes CASSPWGRGGSDTQYF.

The chain carries TRBV6-2 or TRBV6-3 and TRBJ2-7; D is undetermined. The CDR3 totals 13 residues. The germline CDR1 and CDR2 sequences are MNHEY and SVGEGT. The V end was cut by 6 bases, the J end by 3 bases, with 12 bases between. Written as DNA, the CDR3 is TGTGCCAGCAGGGACCCGGTAGGCTACGAGCAGTACTTC. Translating gives CASRDPVGYEQYF.

For this clonotype: Compared with germline, one end of the junction differs, possibly owing to a read error. The V gene is TRBV5-1, the J gene TRBJ2-5; 12 bases fit TRBD1. This CDR3 region has 16 residues. The germline CDR1 and CDR2 sequences are SGHRS and YFSETQ. CDR3 residues: CASTSGTGGQGDIQYF. The CDR3, as DNA: TGCGCCAGCACCTCCGGGACAGGGGGCCAAGGGGACATTCAGTACTTT. Looking up the rest from reference TRBV5-1 and TRBJ2-5 gives the full variable domain: KAGVTQTPRYLIKTRGQQVTLSCSPISGHRSVSWYQQTPGQGLQFLFEYFSETQRNKGNFPGRFSGRQFSNSRSEMNVSTLELGDSALYLCASTSGTGGQGDIQYFGPGTRLLVL.

The chain joins TRBV20-1 to TRBJ2-4, with a weak D call TRBD2 (5 bases). V was clipped by 6 bases and J by 3 bases, with 12 bases between them. The CDR3 contains 13 residues. Germline CDR1 and CDR2: DFQATT and SNEGSKA (reference sequence). The CDR3 loop is CSAEAEDKNIQYF. The CDR3 coding sequence is TGCAGTGCCGAAGCGGAGGACAAAAACATTCAGTACTTC.

This clonotype has at least ten counts. The rearrangement uses TRBV29-1 and TRBJ1-5; weak D call: TRBD1 (6 bases). The CDR3 sequence is 13 residues long. V was clipped by 4 bases and J by 3 bases, with 10 bases between them. CDR1 SQVTM and CDR2 ANQGSEA come from the germline V gene. CDR3 sequence reads: CSVAGDVNQPQHF. The CDR3 DNA reads TGCAGCGTTGCAGGGGACGTCAATCAGCCCCAGCATTTT.

This rearrangement joins TRBV28 to TRBJ2-1; 7 bases are shared with TRBD2. The germline V gene has CDR1 MDHEN and CDR2 SYDVKM. There are 13 residues in the CDR3. Unmatched junction bases numbered 5, after V lost 4 bases and J lost 8 bases. Here the CDR3 DNA reads TGTGCCAGCAGTTCCGGGACTATAGATGAGCAGTTCTTC. This translates into CASSSGTIDEQFF.

This clonotype was counted between two and nine times. The CDR3 DNA sequence: TGCAGTGCTACCCCTTGGGTAGCGGGGGTGGAGACCCAGTACTTC. Its protein product is CSATPWVAGVETQYF. The chain carries TRBV20-1 and TRBJ2-5; 9 bases fit TRBD2. CDR1 and CDR2 (germline): DFQATT, SNEGSKA (reference sequence). The V segment lost 4 bases and the J segment 5 bases; nucleotides outside the gene matches: 11. The CDR3 covers 15 residues.

The chain carries TRBV29-1 and TRBJ2-1, with no clear D. The germline gives CDR1 SQVTM, CDR2 ANQGSEA. The CDR3 spans 15 residues. Trimming stripped 1 base from V and 3 bases from J, with 13 bases between. Here the CDR3 DNA reads TGCAGCGTTGAAGGAACAGAGAATAACTACAATGAGCAGTTCTTC. This codes for CSVEGTENNYNEQFF.

In regard to this clonotype: With a much larger clone just one base away, this may be a read error. The CDR3 nucleotides are TGTGCCGGCAGTTCCTTTCACGGTGCGGGTGGCTACACCTTC. It yields the protein CAGSSFHGAGGYTF. The V and J genes are TRBV27 and TRBJ1-2, with unresolved D. The CDR3 consists of 14 residues. Germline CDR1 reads MNHEY; CDR2 reads SMNVEV (reference sequence).

In this sample, this clonotype turned up a few times. The V gene is TRBV28, the J gene TRBJ2-5; 8 bases agree with TRBD1. In germline, CDR1 is MDHEN, CDR2 SYDVKM. J lost 1 base, V lost 6 bases, and 4 bases had no gene match. This CDR3 is 14 amino acids long. The CDR3 loop reads CASRQQGGQETQYF. CDR3 nucleotides: TGTGCCAGCAGGCAACAGGGGGGCCAAGAGACCCAGTACTTC.

The chain couples TRBV29-1 to TRBJ2-7; D not resolved. V lost 1 base and J 2 bases, leaving 12 bases between the germline ends. Germline V lookup: CDR1 SQVTM, CDR2 ANQGSEA. The CDR3 spans 14 residues. CDR3 nucleotides: TGCAGCGTTGAAGTCTACTCCAGGACCTACGAGCAGTACTTC. This translates into CSVEVYSRTYEQYF.

V is TRBV20-1 and J is TRBJ2-5; 7 bases are a match to TRBD1. In germline, CDR1 is DFQATT, CDR2 SNEGSKA (reference sequence). The trim removed 3 bases at V and 11 bases at J, leaving 18 bases unmatched. CDR3 length equals 15 residues. CDR3 amino acids: CSASGTGTACNEQYF. The CDR3 DNA is TGCAGTGCTAGTGGAACCGGGACAGCCTGCAATGAGCAGTACTTC.

The rearrangement uses TRBV28 and TRBJ2-7; the D is unclear. The germline V gene encodes CDR1 MDHEN and CDR2 SYDVKM. The CDR3 has 12 residues. Between the trimmed V and J ends, which lost 8 bases and 0 bases, there was a span of 8 bases. CDR3 sequence (DNA): TGTGCCAGCGGCCTAGACTCCTACGAGCAGTACTTC. Translating gives CASGLDSYEQYF.

The rearrangement joins TRBV28 to TRBJ1-6; 9 bases map to TRBD1. V dropped 7 bases and J dropped 10; count of bases not matched to a gene: 11. The CDR3 has 15 amino acids. CDR1 and CDR2 from the germline V gene are MDHEN and SYDVKM. The CDR3 nucleotides read TGTGCCAGCATGAGGATTGACAGGGGGATCTCACCCCTCCACTTT. This sequence encodes CASMRIDRGISPLHF.

A word on this clonotype: At one boundary the junction diverges from the germline segment, which might be a read error. The chain links TRBV3-1 to TRBJ1-5, with D perhaps TRBD1 (6 bases). Per germline, CDR1 LGHDT and CDR2 YNNKEL (reference sequence). This CDR3 is built from 15 residues. The CDR3 region is CASSQADRDNQPQHF. The CDR3 DNA is TGCGCCAGCAGCCAAGCGGACAGAGATAATCAGCCCCAGCATTTT.

This chain links TRBV20-1 with TRBJ1-5; D is possibly TRBD1 (5 bases). CDR1 and CDR2 (germline): DFQATT, SNEGSKA (reference sequence). The germline V and J ends were trimmed by 6 bases and 3 bases, with 12 bases remaining between them. The CDR3 consists of 13 residues. This chain's CDR3 is CSARTSVNQPQHF. The CDR3 bases are TGCAGTGCCAGGACAAGTGTCAATCAGCCCCAGCATTTT.

The chain is built from TRBV11-1 and TRBJ2-3, with 8 bases that match TRBD2. J gave up 3 bases and V 4 bases, and 9 bases lay outside the gene matches. The CDR3 extends over 16 amino acids. Germline V lookup: CDR1 SGHAT, CDR2 FQDESV (reference sequence). The CDR3 DNA follows: TGTGCCAGCAGCTCAGGTGCGGCGGGAGGTACAGATACGCAGTATTTT. Amino acid sequence: CASSSGAAGGTDTQYF.

The chain links TRBV7-2 to TRBJ2-5; D might be TRBD2 (5 bases). Germline assignment: CDR1 SGHTA and CDR2 FQGNSA. V lost 5 bases and J 5 bases, leaving 24 bases between the germline ends. This CDR3 comprises 17 residues. Written as DNA, the CDR3 is TGTGCCAGCAGCCCCCACGCCTCCGGAGGAAAACGGGAGACCCAGTACTTC. It yields the protein CASSPHASGGKRETQYF.

The genes are TRBV30 and TRBJ2-1; 7 bases are shared with TRBD2. CDR3 length equals 18 residues. Germline V CDR1 and CDR2: GTSNPN, SVGIG (reference sequence). The junction had 20 bases not matched to a gene; V was cut back by 5 bases and J by 4 bases. The DNA for the CDR3 is TGTGCCTGGGATGGGGAGGGGAGGCGGGCCCAGTATTACAATGAGCAGTTCTTC. It is translated as CAWDGEGRRAQYYNEQFF.

The rearrangement joins TRBV12-3 or TRBV12-4 to TRBJ1-2; D is possibly TRBD1 (6 bases). With 5 bases removed from V and 6 bases from J, the gap between germline ends came to 19 bases. There are 15 residues in the CDR3. The CDR3 loop reads CASSLVQGSAHGYTF. The CDR3 bases are TGTGCCAGCAGTCTGGTACAGGGTTCGGCCCATGGCTACACCTTC.

CDR3 sequence reads: CATSREFYNEQFF. The DNA for the CDR3 is TGTGCCACCAGCAGAGAATTCTACAATGAGCAGTTCTTC. This chain joins TRBV15 and TRBJ2-1; D unclear. V shed 0 bases and J shed 3 bases, with 3 bases lying between them. CDR3 length: 13 residues. Per germline, CDR1 LNHNV and CDR2 YYDKDF (reference sequence). Full variable domain (remainder filled in from reference TRBV15 and TRBJ2-1): DAMVIQNPRYQVTQFGKPVTLSCSQTLNHNVMYWYQQKSSQAPKLLFHYYDKDFNNEADTPDNFQSRRPNTSFCFLDIRSPGLGDTAMYLCATSREFYNEQFFGPGTRLTVL.

The chain carries TRBV7-2 and TRBJ2-1; TRBD2 aligns across 8 bases. Germline lookup yields CDR1 SGHTA and CDR2 FQGNSA. This CDR3 is built from 20 residues. With 1 base clipped from V and 1 base from J, the junction kept 15 bases outside the gene matches. CDR3 coding DNA: TGTGCCAGCAGCTTAGTAGGCCTAACTAGCGGCCACGTGTCCTACAATGAGCAGTTCTTC. Protein sequence: CASSLVGLTSGHVSYNEQFF.

The chain joins TRBV7-2 to TRBJ2-3; perhaps TRBD2 as D (6 bases). V lost 3 bases, J lost 0 bases, and 10 bases lay in between. In germline, CDR1 is SGHTA, CDR2 FQGNSA. The CDR3 loop spans 15 amino acids. The CDR3 coding sequence is TGTGCCAGCAGCTTGGGAGGCCGTAGCACAGATACGCAGTATTTT. Translating gives CASSLGGRSTDTQYF.

The V and J genes are TRBV21-1 and TRBJ2-7; the listed D gene, TRBD2, was not tested against the DNA. TRBV21-1 is listed as a pseudogene. The CDR3 extends over 15 amino acids. CDR3 amino acids: CAIPSGGGLFYEQYF. The CDR3 DNA sequence: TGTGCCATCCCTTCGGGGGGGGGACTCTTCTACGAGCAGTACTTC.

This clonotype appeared a few times. V usage is TRBV10-3 and J usage is TRBJ2-1; D not resolved. Germline V lookup: CDR1 ENHRY, CDR2 SYGVKD. This CDR3 spans 14 amino acids. V lost 3 bases, J lost 0 bases, and 6 bases lay in between. The CDR3 DNA follows: TGTGCCATCAGTGACACCAGCTCCTACAATGAGCAGTTCTTC. This codes for CAISDTSSYNEQFF.

The V gene is TRBV3-1, the J gene TRBJ2-7; D call uncertain. CDR3 length: 13 residues. V was cut by 1 base and J by 6 bases, with 10 bases left in between. Germline V gene data show CDR1 as LGHDT and CDR2 as YNNKEL (reference sequence). Here the CDR3 DNA reads TGTGCCAGCAGCCAAGTTGTGTCTATCGAGCAGTACTTC. The encoded protein is CASSQVVSIEQYF.